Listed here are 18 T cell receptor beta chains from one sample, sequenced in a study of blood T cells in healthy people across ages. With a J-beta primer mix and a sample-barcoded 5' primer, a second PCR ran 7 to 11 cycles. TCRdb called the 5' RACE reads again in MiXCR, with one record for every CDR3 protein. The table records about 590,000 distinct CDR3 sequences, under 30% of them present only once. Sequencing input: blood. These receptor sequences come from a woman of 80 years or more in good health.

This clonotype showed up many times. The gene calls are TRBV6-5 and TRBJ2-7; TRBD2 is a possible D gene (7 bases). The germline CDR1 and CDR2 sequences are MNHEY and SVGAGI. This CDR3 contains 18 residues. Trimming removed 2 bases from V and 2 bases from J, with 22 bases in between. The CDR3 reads CASSYEAGGQNAPYEQYF. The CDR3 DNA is TGTGCCAGCAGTTACGAGGCCGGGGGGCAAAACGCCCCCTACGAGCAGTACTTC.

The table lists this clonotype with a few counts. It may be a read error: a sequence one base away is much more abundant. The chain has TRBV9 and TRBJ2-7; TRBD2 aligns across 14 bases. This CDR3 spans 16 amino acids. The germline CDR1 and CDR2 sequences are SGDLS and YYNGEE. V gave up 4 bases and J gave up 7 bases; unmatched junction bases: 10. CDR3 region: CASSPRLAGGVDEQYF. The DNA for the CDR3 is TGTGCCAGCAGCCCCAGACTAGCGGGGGGGGTCGATGAGCAGTACTTC.

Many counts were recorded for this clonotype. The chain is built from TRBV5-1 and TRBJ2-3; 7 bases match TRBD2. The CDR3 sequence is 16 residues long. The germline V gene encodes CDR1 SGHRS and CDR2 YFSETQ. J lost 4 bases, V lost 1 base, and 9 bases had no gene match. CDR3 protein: CASSLKGGGPSDTQYF. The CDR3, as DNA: TGCGCCAGCAGCTTGAAGGGCGGGGGACCGTCAGATACGCAGTATTTT.

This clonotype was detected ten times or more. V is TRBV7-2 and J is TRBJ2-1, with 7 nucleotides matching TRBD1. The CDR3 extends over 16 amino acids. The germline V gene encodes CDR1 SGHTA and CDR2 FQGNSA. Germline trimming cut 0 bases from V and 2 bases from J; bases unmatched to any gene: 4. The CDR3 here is CASSLAWDRTYNEQFF. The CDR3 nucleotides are TGTGCCAGCAGCTTAGCGTGGGACAGAACCTACAATGAGCAGTTCTTC.

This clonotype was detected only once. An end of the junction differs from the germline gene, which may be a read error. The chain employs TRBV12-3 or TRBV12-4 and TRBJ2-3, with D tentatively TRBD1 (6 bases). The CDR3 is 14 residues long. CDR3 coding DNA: TGTGCCAGCAGACTAATCCAGGGGTCCAGATACGCAGTATTT. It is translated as CASRLIQGSRYAVF.

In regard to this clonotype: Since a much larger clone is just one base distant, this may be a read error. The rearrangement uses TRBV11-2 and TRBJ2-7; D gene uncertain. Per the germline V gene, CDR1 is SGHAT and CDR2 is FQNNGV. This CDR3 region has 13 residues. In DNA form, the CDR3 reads TGTGTCAGCAGCGAGGCAGAACCCTACGAGCAGTACTTC. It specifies CVSSEAEPYEQYF.

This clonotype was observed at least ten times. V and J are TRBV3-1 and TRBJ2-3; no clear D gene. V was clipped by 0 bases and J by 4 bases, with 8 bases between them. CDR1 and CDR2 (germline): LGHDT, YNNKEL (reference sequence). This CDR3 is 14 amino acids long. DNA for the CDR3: TGTGCCAGCAGCCAAGATACATGGGCAGATACGCAGTATTTT. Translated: CASSQDTWADTQYF.

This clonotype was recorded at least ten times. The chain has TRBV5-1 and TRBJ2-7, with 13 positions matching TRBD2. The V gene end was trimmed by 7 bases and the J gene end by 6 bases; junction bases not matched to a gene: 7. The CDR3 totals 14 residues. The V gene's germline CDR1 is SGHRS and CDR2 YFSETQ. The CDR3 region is CASSKGLAGLEQYF. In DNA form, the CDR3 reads TGCGCCAGCTCGAAGGGACTAGCGGGGCTCGAGCAGTACTTC.

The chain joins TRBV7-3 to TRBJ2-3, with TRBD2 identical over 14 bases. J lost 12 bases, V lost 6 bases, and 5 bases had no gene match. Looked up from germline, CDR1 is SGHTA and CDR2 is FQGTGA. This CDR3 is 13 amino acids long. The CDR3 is CASSSTSGGVQYF. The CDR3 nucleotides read TGTGCCAGCAGTTCGACTAGCGGGGGGGTTCAGTATTTT.

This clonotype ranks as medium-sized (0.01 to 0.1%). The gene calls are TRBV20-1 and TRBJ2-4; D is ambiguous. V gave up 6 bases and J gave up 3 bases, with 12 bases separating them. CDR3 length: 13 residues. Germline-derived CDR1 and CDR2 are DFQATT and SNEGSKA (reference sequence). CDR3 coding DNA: TGCAGTGCGGAGCCCCGAGACAAAAACATTCAGTACTTC. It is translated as CSAEPRDKNIQYF.

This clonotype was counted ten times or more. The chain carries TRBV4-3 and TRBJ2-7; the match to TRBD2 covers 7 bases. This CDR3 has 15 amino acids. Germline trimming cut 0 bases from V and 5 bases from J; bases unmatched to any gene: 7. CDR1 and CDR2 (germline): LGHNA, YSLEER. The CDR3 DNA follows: TGCGCCAGCAGCCAAGAGGTGGCAGGGAGGGACGAGCAGTACTTC. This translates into CASSQEVAGRDEQYF.

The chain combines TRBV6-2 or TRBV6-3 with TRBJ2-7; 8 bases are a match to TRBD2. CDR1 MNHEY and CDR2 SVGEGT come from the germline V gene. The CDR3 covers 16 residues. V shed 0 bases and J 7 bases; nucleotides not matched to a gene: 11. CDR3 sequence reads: CASSYSSLAREGEQYF. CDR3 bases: TGTGCCAGCAGTTACTCCAGTCTAGCTCGGGAGGGTGAGCAGTACTTC.

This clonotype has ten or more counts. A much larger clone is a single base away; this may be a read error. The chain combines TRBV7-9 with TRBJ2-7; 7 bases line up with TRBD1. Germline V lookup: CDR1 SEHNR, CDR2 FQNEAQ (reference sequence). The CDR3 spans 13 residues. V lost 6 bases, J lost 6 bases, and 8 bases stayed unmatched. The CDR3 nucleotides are TGTGCCAGCAGTCCGACAGGGTGTCGCGAGCAGTACTTC. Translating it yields CASSPTGCREQYF.

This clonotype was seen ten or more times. The CDR3 DNA reads as TGTGCCAGCAGGGTTACCAGTACCCCCTCCTACGAGCAGTACTTC. Amino acids: CASRVTSTPSYEQYF. The chain couples TRBV6-1 to TRBJ2-7; D is unclear. Trimming removed 6 bases at V and 0 bases at J, with 15 bases between. Germline loops: CDR1 MNHNS, CDR2 SASEGT. The CDR3 totals 15 residues.

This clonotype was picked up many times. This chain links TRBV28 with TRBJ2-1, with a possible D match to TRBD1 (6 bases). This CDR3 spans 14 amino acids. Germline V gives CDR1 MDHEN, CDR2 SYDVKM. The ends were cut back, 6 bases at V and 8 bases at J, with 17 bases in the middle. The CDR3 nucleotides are TGTGCCAGCAGCCAGCCCAGGGGAGTGGATGAGCAGTTCTTC. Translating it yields CASSQPRGVDEQFF.

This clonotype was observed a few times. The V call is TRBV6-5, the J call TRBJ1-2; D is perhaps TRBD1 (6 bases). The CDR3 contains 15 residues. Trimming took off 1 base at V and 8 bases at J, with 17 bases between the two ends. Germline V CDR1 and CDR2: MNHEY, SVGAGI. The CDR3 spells CASSYFSGDGGGYTF. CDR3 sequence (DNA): TGTGCCAGCAGTTACTTCTCAGGGGATGGAGGGGGCTACACCTTC.

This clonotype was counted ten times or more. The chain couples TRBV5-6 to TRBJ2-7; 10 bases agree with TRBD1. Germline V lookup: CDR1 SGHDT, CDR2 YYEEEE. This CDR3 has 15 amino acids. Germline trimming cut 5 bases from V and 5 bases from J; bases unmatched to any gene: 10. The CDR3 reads CASSSTGTGAHEQYF. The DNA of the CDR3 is TGTGCCAGCAGTTCAACCGGGACAGGGGCCCACGAGCAGTACTTC. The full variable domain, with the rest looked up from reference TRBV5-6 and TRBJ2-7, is DAGVTQSPTHLIKTRGQQVTLRCSPKSGHDTVSWYQQALGQGPQFIFQYYEEEERQRGNFPDRFSGHQFPNYSSELNVNALLLGDSALYLCASSSTGTGAHEQYFGPGTRLTVT.

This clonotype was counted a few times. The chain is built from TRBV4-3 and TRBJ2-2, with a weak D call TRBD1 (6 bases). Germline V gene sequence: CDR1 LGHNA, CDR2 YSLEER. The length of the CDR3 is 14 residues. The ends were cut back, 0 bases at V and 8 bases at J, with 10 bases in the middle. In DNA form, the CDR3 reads TGCGCCAGCAGCCAAGAAGGGGGAATTGGGGAGCTGTTTTTT. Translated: CASSQEGGIGELFF.